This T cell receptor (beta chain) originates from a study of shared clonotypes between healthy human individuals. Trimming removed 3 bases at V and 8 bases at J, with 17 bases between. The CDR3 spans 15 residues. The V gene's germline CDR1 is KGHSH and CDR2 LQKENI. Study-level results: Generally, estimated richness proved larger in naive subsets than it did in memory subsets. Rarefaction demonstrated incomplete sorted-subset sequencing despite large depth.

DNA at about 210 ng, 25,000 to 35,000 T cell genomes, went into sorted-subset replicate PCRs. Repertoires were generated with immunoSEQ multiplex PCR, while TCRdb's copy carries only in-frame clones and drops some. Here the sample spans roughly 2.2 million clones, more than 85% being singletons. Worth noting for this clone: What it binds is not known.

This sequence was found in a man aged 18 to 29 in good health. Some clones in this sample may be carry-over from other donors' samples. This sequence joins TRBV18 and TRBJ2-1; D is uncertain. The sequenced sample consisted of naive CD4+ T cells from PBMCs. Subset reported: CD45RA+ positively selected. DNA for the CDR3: TGTGCCAGCTCACCCAATTCCGTTCCTGGCGATGAGCAGTTCTTC. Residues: CASSPNSVPGDEQFF.